The 31 T cell receptor beta chains below were found in one sample sequenced in a study of Ad26.COV2.S vaccination and SARS-CoV-2 variants. Treatment indicated: roughly 19 received Ad26.COV2.S at low or high dose, single or two shots; several received placebo; per-sample allocation not given. The study sampled participants on day 63 after the first vaccine or placebo injection. Sequencing was performed with immunoSEQ multiplex PCR; in TCRdb, only in-frame clones are kept and a portion is missing. Here the sample spans hundreds of thousands of clones, about 90% being singletons. The input for sequencing was peripheral blood, taken in a trial of Ad26.COV2.S vaccine versus placebo. The source is a person between 18 and 59 years old who received the Ad26.COV2.S COVID-19 vaccine or a placebo.

This clone was recorded a few times. V is TRBV19 and J is TRBJ1-5; D possibly corresponds to TRBD1 (6 bases). V was trimmed by 7 bases and J by 7 bases, leaving 11 bases between them. Germline V gene lookup returns CDR1 LNHDA and CDR2 SQIVND (reference sequence). The CDR3 is made up of 12 amino acids. CDR3 amino acids: CASTQGRQPQHF. CDR3 DNA sequence: TGTGCCAGTACTCAGGGGAGGCAGCCCCAGCATTTT.

The gene calls are TRBV6-5 and TRBJ1-6; unclear D gene. Trimming took 11 bases from V and 8 from J, leaving 7 bases between them. The CDR3 consists of 10 residues. Germline V gives CDR1 MNHEY, CDR2 SVGAGI. CDR3 in amino acids: CAPPYSPLHF. As DNA, the CDR3 is TGTGCCCCCCCCTATTCACCCCTCCACTTT.

The chain employs TRBV4-3 and TRBJ2-2; perhaps TRBD1 as D (6 bases). Germline loops: CDR1 LGHNA, CDR2 YSLEER. V dropped 0 bases and J dropped 6 bases, with 14 bases sitting between them. The CDR3 extends over 16 amino acids. The CDR3 is CASSQDRGRGAGELFF. In DNA form, the CDR3 reads TGCGCCAGCAGCCAAGACAGGGGTAGGGGTGCCGGGGAGCTGTTTTTT.

The chain combines TRBV7-6 with TRBJ2-2; 7 bases match TRBD2. The germline V gene encodes CDR1 SGHVS and CDR2 FNYEAQ. The CDR3 is made up of 16 amino acids. V shed 5 bases and J 3 bases; nucleotides not matched to a gene: 9. In nucleotides, the CDR3 is TGTGCCAGCAGCGCCGGTGGGGGGGTTTACACCGGGGAGCTGTTTTTT. As protein: CASSAGGGVYTGELFF.

V usage is TRBV19 and J usage is TRBJ1-6, with D unclear. Per the germline V gene, CDR1 is LNHDA and CDR2 is SQIVND (reference sequence). The CDR3 consists of 15 residues. V shed 6 bases and J shed 7 bases, with 16 bases lying between them. The CDR3 bases are TGTGCCAGTAGGACAAACCCGACGGGGAATTCACCCCTCCACTTT. As protein: CASRTNPTGNSPLHF.

This rearrangement joins TRBV5-5 to TRBJ2-7; D may correspond to TRBD1 or TRBD2 (5 bases each). Trimming stripped 0 bases from V and 4 bases from J, with 14 bases between. This CDR3 has 15 amino acids. CDR1 and CDR2 from the germline V gene are SGHKS and YYEKEE (reference sequence). CDR3 residues: CASSLAPGSAYEQYF. The CDR3 region has the DNA TGTGCCAGCAGCTTGGCTCCAGGGAGTGCGTACGAGCAGTACTTC.

This chain uses TRBV7-2 with TRBJ2-1; D remains unclear. The CDR3 has 13 amino acids. V was shortened by 1 base and J by 4 bases, with 5 bases between the two germline ends. Germline CDR1 is SGHTA and CDR2 is FQGNSA. DNA for the CDR3: TGTGCCAGCAGCTTAGGACTTTACAATGAGCAGTTCTTC. Protein product: CASSLGLYNEQFF.

On this clone itself: Other DNA sequences in this sample translate to the same CDR3. This chain uses TRBV6-5 with TRBJ2-7; 7 nucleotides line up with TRBD1. The germline V gene has CDR1 MNHEY and CDR2 SVGAGI. The CDR3 totals 13 residues. Losses at the gene ends were 2 bases for V and 3 bases for J; bases not matched to a gene: 1. The CDR3 nucleotides are TGTGCCAGCAGTTACAGGGACAGCTACGAGCAGTACTTC. Translation gives CASSYRDSYEQYF.

The chain recombines TRBV7-6 with TRBJ2-7, with 11 positions matching TRBD1. The CDR3 is 14 amino acids. V lost 3 bases, J lost 6 bases, and 4 bases stayed unmatched. Germline CDR1 is SGHVS and CDR2 is FNYEAQ. CDR3 region: CASSFGQGAAEQYF. In DNA form, the CDR3 reads TGTGCCAGCAGCTTTGGACAGGGGGCAGCCGAGCAGTACTTC.

This clone has only one observation. The chain is built from TRBV9 and TRBJ1-6; 7 bases line up with TRBD1. CDR1 and CDR2 (germline): SGDLS, YYNGEE. V lost 0 bases, J lost 10 bases, and 7 bases stayed unmatched. This CDR3 contains 15 residues. The CDR3 loop is CASSVATGSGSPLHF. CDR3 nucleotide sequence: TGTGCCAGCAGCGTAGCGACAGGGAGTGGATCACCCCTCCACTTT.

The chain joins TRBV12-5 to TRBJ2-2; D is unclear. The ends were cut back, 6 bases at V and 7 bases at J, with 27 bases in the middle. This CDR3 is 18 amino acids long. Germline loops: CDR1 LGHNT, CDR2 FRNRAP. CDR3 sequence (DNA): TGTGCTAGTGGCTCTCGCCATGTTTTGAGCGCCGAAAACGGGGAGCTGTTTTTT. This sequence encodes CASGSRHVLSAENGELFF.

The chain combines TRBV6-5 with TRBJ2-7, with 9 bases lining up with TRBD1. Germline trimming cut 7 bases from V and 0 bases from J; bases unmatched to any gene: 7. Looked up from germline, CDR1 is MNHEY and CDR2 is SVGAGI. This CDR3 is built from 15 residues. The CDR3 loop is CASNIDRGSSYEQYF. As DNA, the CDR3 is TGTGCCAGCAATATAGACAGGGGGTCCTCCTACGAGCAGTACTTC.

This clone was seen more than once but under ten times. This chain uses TRBV18 with TRBJ2-5; the D is unclear. Germline CDR1 reads KGHSH; CDR2 reads LQKENI. The CDR3 has 11 amino acids. V lost 5 bases and J lost 3, with 4 bases in between. Here the CDR3 reads CASSSKETQYF. The CDR3 bases are TGTGCCAGCTCATCAAAAGAGACCCAGTACTTC.

This chain connects TRBV24-1 to TRBJ2-1, with 13 bases identical to TRBD2. Unmatched junction bases numbered 13, after V lost 6 bases and J lost 15 bases. The germline V gene has CDR1 KGHDR and CDR2 SFDVKD. This CDR3 spans 15 amino acids. The CDR3 loop is CATSPATSGRVNLFF. DNA for the CDR3: TGTGCCACCAGTCCGGCTACTAGCGGGAGGGTGAATTTGTTCTTC.

This clone was observed a single time. The V gene is TRBV18, the J gene TRBJ1-1; D gene unclear. Trimming stripped 0 bases from V and 0 bases from J, with 14 bases between. The CDR3 is made up of 17 amino acids. Germline-derived CDR1 and CDR2 are KGHSH and LQKENI. CDR3: CASSPPPFLRVNTEAFF. The CDR3 DNA reads as TGTGCCAGCTCACCACCACCTTTTCTGAGGGTGAACACTGAAGCTTTCTTT.

The chain links TRBV19 to TRBJ1-2; D ambiguous. Trimming pared 1 base from V and 4 bases from J, leaving 7 bases between. Per the germline V gene, CDR1 is LNHDA and CDR2 is SQIVND (reference sequence). The CDR3 totals 13 residues. The CDR3 bases are TGTGCCAGTAGTATAGCGGAAGGCTATGGCTACACCTTC. This encodes CASSIAEGYGYTF. Using reference TRBV19 and TRBJ1-2 for the parts outside the CDR3, the full variable domain is DGGITQSPKYLFRKEGQNVTLSCEQNLNHDAMYWYRQDPGQGLRLIYYSQIVNDFQKGDIAEGYSVSREKKESFPLTVTSAQKNPTAFYLCASSIAEGYGYTFGSGTRLTVV.

This clone turned up a few times. This chain uses TRBV6-5 with TRBJ2-1, with unresolved D. The germline V gene has CDR1 MNHEY and CDR2 SVGAGI. Trimming shortened V by 4 bases and J by 4 bases, and 11 bases separated the two germline ends. The CDR3 is 14 amino acids. The CDR3 bases are TGTGCCAGCAGTTCCCGGACCTATTACAATGAGCAGTTCTTC. Translation: CASSSRTYYNEQFF.

The CDR3 coding sequence is TGTGCCAGCAGCTCCCAGACAGGCGTATATACCGGGGAGCTGTTTTTT. Translating it yields CASSSQTGVYTGELFF. This rearrangement joins TRBV3-1 (or the pseudogene TRBV3-2) to TRBJ2-2, with TRBD1 as a possible D gene (6 bases). V lost 5 bases to trimming and J lost 5 bases, with 18 bases between them. This CDR3 has 16 amino acids. Germline CDR1 reads LGHDT; CDR2 reads YNNKEL (reference sequence).

The rearrangement joins TRBV25-1 to TRBJ2-4, with D possibly matching TRBD2 (7 bases). This CDR3 spans 13 amino acids. V was clipped by 8 bases and J by 7 bases, with 15 bases between them. Germline CDR1 MGHDK, CDR2 SYGVNS. The CDR3 DNA reads TGTGCCAGCGGGAGGGGGGAGGCGAACATTCAGTACTTC. This translates into CASGRGEANIQYF.

This clone was detected a few times. V gene TRBV2 combines with J gene TRBJ1-5; 8 nucleotides agree with TRBD1. Germline CDR1 SNHLY, CDR2 FYNNEI. The CDR3 spans 14 residues. The trim removed 3 bases at V and 6 bases at J, leaving 4 bases unmatched. The CDR3 loop reads CASSEDRVIQPQHF. The CDR3, as DNA: TGTGCCAGCAGTGAGGACAGGGTTATTCAGCCCCAGCATTTT.

V is TRBV13 and J is TRBJ2-6; D is undetermined. The germline V gene encodes CDR1 PRHDT and CDR2 FYEKMQ (reference sequence). The V end was cut by 2 bases, the J end by 0 bases, with 8 bases between. This CDR3 comprises 16 residues. The CDR3: CASSLKGNSGANVLTF. CDR3 nucleotides: TGTGCCAGCAGCTTAAAAGGAAACTCTGGGGCCAACGTCCTGACTTTC. Full variable domain (rest looked up from reference TRBV13 and TRBJ2-6): AAGVIQSPRHLIKEKRETATLKCYPIPRHDTVYWYQQGPGQDPQFLISFYEKMQSDKGSIPDRFSAQQFSDYHSELNMSSLELGDSALYFCASSLKGNSGANVLTFGAGSRLTVL.

The chain uses TRBV7-9 and TRBJ2-4, with D unclear. The CDR3 runs 12 residues. CDR1 and CDR2 from the germline V gene are SEHNR and FQNEAQ (reference sequence). The V end lost 9 bases, the J end lost 1 base, and 7 bases lay between the germline ends. The chain's CDR3 is CASQGAKNIQYF. CDR3 nucleotide sequence: TGTGCCAGTCAAGGTGCCAAAAACATTCAGTACTTC.

The rearrangement links TRBV5-1 to TRBJ2-7, with D hard to call. Germline V gene sequence: CDR1 SGHRS, CDR2 YFSETQ. Trimming left V 0 bases short and J 6 bases short, with 10 bases between. The CDR3 has 13 residues. The CDR3 is CASSLVPTAEQYF. In DNA form, the CDR3 reads TGCGCCAGCAGCTTGGTCCCCACCGCCGAGCAGTACTTC.

The V call is TRBV5-6, the J call TRBJ2-2; D not certain. V lost 6 bases and J 4 bases, leaving 13 bases between the germline ends. This CDR3 spans 14 amino acids. Per germline, CDR1 SGHDT and CDR2 YYEEEE. The CDR3 protein is CASTAQTSTGELFF. DNA for the CDR3: TGTGCCAGCACCGCGCAAACAAGCACCGGGGAGCTGTTTTTT.

The chain couples TRBV6-5 to TRBJ2-2; tentative D call: TRBD1 (5 bases). Germline V gene sequence: CDR1 MNHEY, CDR2 SVGAGI. The CDR3 loop spans 14 amino acids. Between the trimmed V and J ends, which lost 2 bases and 1 base, there was a span of 5 bases. The CDR3 loop reads CASSYQGNTGELFF. The CDR3, as DNA: TGTGCCAGCAGTTACCAGGGGAACACCGGGGAGCTGTTTTTT.

About this clone itself: This CDR3 is also generated by other DNA sequences in the sample. This CDR3 is CASSLAGSQETQYF. The CDR3 DNA reads as TGCGCCAGCAGCTTGGCTGGTAGCCAAGAGACCCAGTACTTC. The rearrangement joins TRBV5-1 to TRBJ2-5, with D hard to call. Trimming took off 0 bases at V and 1 base at J, with 7 bases between the two ends. The germline V gene encodes CDR1 SGHRS and CDR2 YFSETQ. The CDR3 runs 14 residues. Full variable domain (rest looked up from reference TRBV5-1 and TRBJ2-5): KAGVTQTPRYLIKTRGQQVTLSCSPISGHRSVSWYQQTPGQGLQFLFEYFSETQRNKGNFPGRFSGRQFSNSRSEMNVSTLELGDSALYLCASSLAGSQETQYFGPGTRLLVL.

This clone was observed a single time. The CDR3 region is CASSPSPLQGAHTDTQYF. The CDR3 nucleotides read TGTGCCAGCAGCCCTAGCCCCTTACAGGGGGCGCACACAGATACGCAGTATTTT. The rearrangement links TRBV7-2 to TRBJ2-3, with 9 bases lining up with TRBD1. Trimming removed 5 bases from V and 2 bases from J; junction bases left unmatched: 14. Germline CDR1 is SGHTA and CDR2 is FQGNSA. The CDR3 consists of 18 residues.

V and J are TRBV3-1 (or the pseudogene TRBV3-2) and TRBJ2-1; D unclear. Per germline, CDR1 LGHDT and CDR2 YNNKEL (reference sequence). V was clipped by 6 bases and J by 12 bases, with 6 bases between them. The CDR3 extends over 9 amino acids. CDR3 region: CASRDGQFF. CDR3 nucleotides: TGTGCCAGCAGGGATGGGCAGTTCTTC.

The chain carries TRBV7-2 and TRBJ2-3; possible D gene TRBD2, 6 bases. The V gene lost 3 bases and the J gene lost 8 bases, with 9 bases spanning the gap. This CDR3 spans 12 amino acids. Germline V gene sequence: CDR1 SGHTA, CDR2 FQGNSA. CDR3 sequence reads: CASSFSGGTQYF. The DNA of the CDR3 is TGTGCCAGCAGCTTTAGCGGAGGTACGCAGTATTTT. The complete variable domain, with remaining parts taken from reference TRBV7-2 and TRBJ2-3, reads GAGVSQSPSNKVTEKGKDVELRCDPISGHTALYWYRQSLGQGLEFLIYFQGNSAPDKSGLPSDRFSAERTGGSVSTLTIQRTQQEDSAVYLCASSFSGGTQYFGPGTRLTVL.

The V call is TRBV2, the J call TRBJ1-6; D perhaps matches TRBD1 (6 bases). The CDR3 extends over 13 amino acids. V was shortened by 7 bases and J by 6 bases, with 10 bases between the two germline ends. Per the germline V gene, CDR1 is SNHLY and CDR2 is FYNNEI. CDR3 protein: CASKVDSNSPLHF. The CDR3 nucleotides read TGTGCCAGCAAAGTGGACAGTAATTCACCCCTCCACTTT.

This chain links TRBV20-1 with TRBJ2-6; D gene unclear. CDR3 size: 14 residues. Trimming shortened V by 3 bases and J by 1 base, and 7 bases separated the two germline ends. Per the germline V gene, CDR1 is DFQATT and CDR2 is SNEGSKA (reference sequence). CDR3 in amino acids: CSASVMSGANVLTF. The CDR3 DNA is TGCAGTGCTAGTGTTATGTCTGGGGCCAACGTCCTGACTTTC.